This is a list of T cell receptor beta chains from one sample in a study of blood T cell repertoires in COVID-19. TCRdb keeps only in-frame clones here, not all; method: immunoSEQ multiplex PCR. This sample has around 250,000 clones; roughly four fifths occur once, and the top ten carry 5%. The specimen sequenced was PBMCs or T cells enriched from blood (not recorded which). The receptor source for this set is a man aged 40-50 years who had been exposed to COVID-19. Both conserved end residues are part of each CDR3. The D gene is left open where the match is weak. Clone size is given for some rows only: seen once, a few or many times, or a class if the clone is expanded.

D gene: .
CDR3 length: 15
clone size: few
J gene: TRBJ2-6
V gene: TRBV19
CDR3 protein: CASSISGAGANVLTF
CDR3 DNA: TGTGCCAGTAGTATCTCAGGTGCCGGGGCCAACGTCCTGACTTTC

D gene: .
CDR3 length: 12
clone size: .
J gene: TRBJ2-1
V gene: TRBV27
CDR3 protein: CASSLEGNEQFF
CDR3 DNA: TGTGCCAGCAGCCTGGAGGGCAATGAGCAGTTCTTC

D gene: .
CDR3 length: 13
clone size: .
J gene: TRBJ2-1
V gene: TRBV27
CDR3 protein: CASSTGQWNEQFF
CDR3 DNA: TGTGCCAGCAGCACTGGACAGTGGAATGAGCAGTTCTTC

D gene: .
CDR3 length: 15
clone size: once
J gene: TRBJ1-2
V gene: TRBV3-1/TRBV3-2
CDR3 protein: CASSQEVEGDYGYTF
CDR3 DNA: TGTGCCAGCAGCCAAGAGGTTGAGGGGGACTATGGCTACACCTTC

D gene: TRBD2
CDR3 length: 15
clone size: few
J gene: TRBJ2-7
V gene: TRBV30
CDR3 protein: CAWRRTSGSSYEQYF
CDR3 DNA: TGTGCCTGGAGGAGGACTAGCGGCAGCTCCTACGAGCAGTACTTC

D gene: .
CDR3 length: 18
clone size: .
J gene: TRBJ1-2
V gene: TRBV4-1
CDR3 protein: CASSQPSRIRTINYGYTF
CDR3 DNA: TGCGCCAGCAGCCAACCCAGTCGGATACGTACTATCAACTATGGCTACACCTTC

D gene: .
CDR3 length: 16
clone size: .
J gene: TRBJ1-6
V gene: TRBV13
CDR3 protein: CASSLAAVRTASPLHF
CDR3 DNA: TGTGCCAGCAGCTTGGCCGCCGTTAGGACAGCGAGTCCCCTCCACTTT

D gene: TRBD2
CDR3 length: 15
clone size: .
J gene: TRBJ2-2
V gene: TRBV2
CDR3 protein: CASRGGTLSTGELFF
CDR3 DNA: TGTGCCAGCAGGGGGGGGACCCTTAGCACCGGGGAGCTGTTTTTT

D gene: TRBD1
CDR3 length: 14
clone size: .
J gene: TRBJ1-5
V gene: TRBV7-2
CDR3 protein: CASSHGTGRKPQHF
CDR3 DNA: TGTGCCAGCAGTCATGGGACAGGGAGGAAGCCCCAGCATTTT

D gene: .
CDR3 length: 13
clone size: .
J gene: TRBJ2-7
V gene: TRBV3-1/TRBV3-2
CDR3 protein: CASSHRQVYEQYF
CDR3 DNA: TGTGCCAGCAGCCACCGACAGGTCTACGAGCAGTACTTC

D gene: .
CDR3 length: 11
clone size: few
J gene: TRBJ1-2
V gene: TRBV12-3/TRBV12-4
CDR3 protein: CASSQLGAFTF
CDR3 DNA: TGTGCCAGCAGCCAACTGGGGGCTTTCACCTTC

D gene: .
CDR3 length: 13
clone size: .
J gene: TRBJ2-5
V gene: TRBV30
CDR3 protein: CAWKNREPETQYF
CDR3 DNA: TGTGCCTGGAAAAACAGGGAGCCCGAGACCCAGTACTTC

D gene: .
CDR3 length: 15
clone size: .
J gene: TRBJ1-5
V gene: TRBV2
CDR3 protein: CASSEGRQPNQPQHF
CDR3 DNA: TGTGCCAGCAGTGAAGGACGACAGCCAAATCAGCCCCAGCATTTT

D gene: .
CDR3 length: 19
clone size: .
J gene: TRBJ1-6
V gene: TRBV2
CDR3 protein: CASSADGNPSSSYNSPLHF
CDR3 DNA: TGTGCCAGCAGCGCCGACGGGAATCCTTCGAGCTCCTATAATTCACCCCTCCACTTT

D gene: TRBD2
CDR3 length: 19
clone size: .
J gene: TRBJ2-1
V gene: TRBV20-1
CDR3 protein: CSASSGTSGRDGSPNEQFF
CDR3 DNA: TGCAGTGCTAGTTCCGGGACTAGCGGGAGGGATGGTAGCCCCAATGAGCAGTTCTTC

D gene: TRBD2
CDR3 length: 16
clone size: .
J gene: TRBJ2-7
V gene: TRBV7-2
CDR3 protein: CASSLWGLAGYYEQYF
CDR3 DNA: TGTGCCAGCAGCTTATGGGGACTAGCGGGCTACTACGAGCAGTACTTC

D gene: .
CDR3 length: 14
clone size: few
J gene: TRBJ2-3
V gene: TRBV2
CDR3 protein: CASTEAGPRGTQYF
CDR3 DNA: TGTGCCAGCACCGAGGCGGGGCCCCGAGGTACGCAGTATTTT

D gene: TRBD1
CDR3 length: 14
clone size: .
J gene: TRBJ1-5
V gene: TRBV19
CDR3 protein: CASSNGQGDQPQHF
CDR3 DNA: TGTGCCAGTAGCAACGGACAGGGGGATCAGCCCCAGCATTTT

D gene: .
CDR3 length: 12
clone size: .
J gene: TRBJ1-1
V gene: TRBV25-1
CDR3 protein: CASQTGYTEAFF
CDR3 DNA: TGTGCCTCCCAAACGGGGTACACTGAAGCTTTCTTT

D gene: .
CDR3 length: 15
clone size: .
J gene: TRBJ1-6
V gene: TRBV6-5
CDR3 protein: CASKSKVNRFSPLHF
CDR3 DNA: TGTGCCAGCAAGAGTAAGGTGAACAGATTTTCACCCCTCCACTTT

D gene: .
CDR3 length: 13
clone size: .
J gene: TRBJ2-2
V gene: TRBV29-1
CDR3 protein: CTGGDGNTGELFF
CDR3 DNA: TGCACTGGAGGGGACGGGAACACCGGGGAGCTGTTTTTT

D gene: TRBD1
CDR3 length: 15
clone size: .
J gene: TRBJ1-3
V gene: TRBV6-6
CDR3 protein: CASSLDRAVLNTIYF
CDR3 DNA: TGTGCCAGCAGTTTGGACAGGGCTGTCTTGAACACCATATATTTT